Only a few counts were recorded for the clone carrying this T cell receptor beta chain. The sample belongs to a study of blood T cell repertoires in COVID-19. Turning to the study itself: COVID-19 samples from acute and convalescent phases originated in the United States, Italy and Spain.

Germline V gene sequence: CDR1 MNHNS, CDR2 SASEGT. This CDR3 is 13 amino acids long. J lost 6 bases, V lost 5 bases, and 5 bases had no gene match. Original methodology: Nucleated cell number was recorded as an estimate derived from reference gene primer amplification. The table came from immunoSEQ multiplex PCR; TCRdb's copy has only in-frame clones and leaves some out. V and J calls and clone size follow that table, whereas D and trimming were derived from the DNA. In the table there are about 210,000 clones, around 83% of which are singletons. The rearrangement joins TRBV6-1 to TRBJ2-7; 9 bases map to TRBD1. The sequence was obtained from a man over 45 with active or convalescent COVID-19. Material: peripheral blood. The CDR3 DNA sequence: TGTGCCAGCAGTTTCAGGACAGGGGCCGAGCAGTACTTC. Its protein product is CASSFRTGAEQYF.